The clone carrying this TCR beta chain was counted between two and nine times. The CDR3 length is 15 residues. Trimming removed 3 bases from V and 6 bases from J; junction bases left unmatched: 10. Germline CDR1 KGHSY, CDR2 FQNENV. The sample originates from a study of blood T cells in healthy people across ages. Next came a second PCR, run for about 7 to 12 cycles, which used a sample-barcoded 5' primer along with a J-beta primer mix. TCRdb processed the 5' RACE reads anew with MiXCR; each CDR3 protein has one entry. The sample includes almost 550,000 distinct CDR3 sequences, about 25% of them seen just once. These data were likewise used in another study, on T cells of mothers and their children. That publication notes: A few healthy Caucasian mothers and their six children were the donors. Maternal samples each gave over 8 million TCR beta CDR3 reads, and child samples 3 million to 3.5 million each. TCR recombination output is shaped by thymic selection similarly in related and unrelated pairs.

The chain employs TRBV16 and TRBJ2-7; 8 positions match TRBD1. The sequenced material came from blood. The clonotype originates from a boy younger than 18 in good health. The CDR3 DNA follows: TGTGCCAGCAGCCATCGCCGGGACGGGACAGGCGAGCAGTACTTC. This translates into CASSHRRDGTGEQYF.